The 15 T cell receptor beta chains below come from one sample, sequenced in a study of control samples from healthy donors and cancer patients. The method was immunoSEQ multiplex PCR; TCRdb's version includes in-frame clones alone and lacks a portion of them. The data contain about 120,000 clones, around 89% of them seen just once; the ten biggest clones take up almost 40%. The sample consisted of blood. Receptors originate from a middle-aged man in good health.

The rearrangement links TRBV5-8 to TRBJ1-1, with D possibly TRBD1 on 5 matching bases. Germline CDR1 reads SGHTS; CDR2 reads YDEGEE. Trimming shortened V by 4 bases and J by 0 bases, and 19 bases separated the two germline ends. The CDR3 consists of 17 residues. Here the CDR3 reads CASSLVKGRGVNTEAFF. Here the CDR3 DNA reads TGTGCCAGCAGCCTGGTGAAGGGGCGCGGAGTGAACACTGAAGCTTTCTTT.

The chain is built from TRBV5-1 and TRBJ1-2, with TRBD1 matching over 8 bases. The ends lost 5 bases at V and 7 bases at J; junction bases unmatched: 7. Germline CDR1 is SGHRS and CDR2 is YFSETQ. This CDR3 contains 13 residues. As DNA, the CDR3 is TGCGCCAGCAGACAGGGGGAGTGGGGTGGCTACACCTTC. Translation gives CASRQGEWGGYTF.

CDR3 loop: CASSLVGDYGYTF. CDR3 sequence (DNA): TGTGCCAGCAGTTTAGTTGGTGACTATGGCTACACCTTC. The chain recombines TRBV6-5 with TRBJ1-2; D uncertain. V was pared by 4 bases and J by 3 bases, with 9 bases between. This CDR3 spans 13 amino acids. CDR1 is MNHEY and CDR2 is SVGAGI in the germline V gene.

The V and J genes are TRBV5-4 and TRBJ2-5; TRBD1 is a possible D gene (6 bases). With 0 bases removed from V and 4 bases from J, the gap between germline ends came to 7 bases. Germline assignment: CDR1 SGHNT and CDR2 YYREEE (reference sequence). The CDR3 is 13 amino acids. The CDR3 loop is CASSLGGRETQYF. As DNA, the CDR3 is TGTGCCAGCAGCTTGGGGGGGCGAGAGACCCAGTACTTC.

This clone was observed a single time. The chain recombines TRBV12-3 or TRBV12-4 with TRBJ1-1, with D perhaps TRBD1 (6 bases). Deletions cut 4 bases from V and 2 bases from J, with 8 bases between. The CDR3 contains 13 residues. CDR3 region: CASSSGTNTEAFF. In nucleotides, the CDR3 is TGTGCCAGCAGTTCGGGGACAAACACTGAAGCTTTCTTT.

CDR3 DNA sequence: TGTGCCAGCCGGGGGACAGTAGACAACTATGGCTACACCTTC. Its protein is CASRGTVDNYGYTF. The gene calls are TRBV27 and TRBJ1-2; 7 positions agree with TRBD1. The CDR3 length is 14 residues. Germline trimming cut 8 bases from V and 2 bases from J; bases unmatched to any gene: 8. In germline, CDR1 is MNHEY, CDR2 SMNVEV (reference sequence).

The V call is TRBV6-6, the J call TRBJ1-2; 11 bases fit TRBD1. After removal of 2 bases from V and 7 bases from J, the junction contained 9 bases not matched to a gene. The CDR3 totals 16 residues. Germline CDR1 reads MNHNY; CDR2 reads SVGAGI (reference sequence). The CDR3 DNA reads TGTGCCAGCAGTTACGCGCCGGACAGGGGGCGGTCTGGCTACACCTTC. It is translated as CASSYAPDRGRSGYTF.

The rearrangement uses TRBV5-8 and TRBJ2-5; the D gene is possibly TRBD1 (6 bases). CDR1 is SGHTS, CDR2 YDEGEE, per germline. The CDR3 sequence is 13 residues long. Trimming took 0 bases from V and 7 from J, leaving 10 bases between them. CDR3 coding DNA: TGTGCCAGCAGCTTGGAGGGGGTATGGACCCAGTACTTC. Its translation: CASSLEGVWTQYF.

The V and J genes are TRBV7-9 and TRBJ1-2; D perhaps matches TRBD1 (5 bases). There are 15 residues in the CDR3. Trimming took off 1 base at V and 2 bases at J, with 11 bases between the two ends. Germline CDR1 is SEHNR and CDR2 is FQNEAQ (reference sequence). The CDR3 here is CASSLEQGINYGYTF. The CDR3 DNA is TGTGCCAGCAGCTTAGAGCAGGGTATCAACTATGGCTACACCTTC.

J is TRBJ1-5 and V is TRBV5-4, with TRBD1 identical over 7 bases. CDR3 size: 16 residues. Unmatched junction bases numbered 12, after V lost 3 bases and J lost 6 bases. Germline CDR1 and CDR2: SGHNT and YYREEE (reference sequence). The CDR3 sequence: CASSWTGQAPGQPQHF. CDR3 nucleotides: TGTGCCAGCAGCTGGACTGGACAGGCGCCTGGTCAGCCCCAGCATTTT.

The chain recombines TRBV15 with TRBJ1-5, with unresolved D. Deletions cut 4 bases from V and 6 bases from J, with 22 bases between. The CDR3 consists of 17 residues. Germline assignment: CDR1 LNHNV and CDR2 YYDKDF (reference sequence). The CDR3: CATSTVLEKGVGQPQHF. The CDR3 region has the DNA TGTGCCACCAGCACTGTTTTGGAAAAGGGAGTAGGTCAGCCCCAGCATTTT. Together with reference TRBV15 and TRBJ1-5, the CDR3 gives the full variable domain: DAMVIQNPRYQVTQFGKPVTLSCSQTLNHNVMYWYQQKSSQAPKLLFHYYDKDFNNEADTPDNFQSRRPNTSFCFLDIRSPGLGDTAMYLCATSTVLEKGVGQPQHFGDGTRLSIL.

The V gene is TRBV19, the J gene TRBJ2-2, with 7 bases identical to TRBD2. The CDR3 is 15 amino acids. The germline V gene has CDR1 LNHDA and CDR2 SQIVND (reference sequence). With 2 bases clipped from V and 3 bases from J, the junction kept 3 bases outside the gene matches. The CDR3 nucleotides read TGTGCCAGTAGTATAACTAGCGCGTACACCGGGGAGCTGTTTTTT. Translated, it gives CASSITSAYTGELFF.

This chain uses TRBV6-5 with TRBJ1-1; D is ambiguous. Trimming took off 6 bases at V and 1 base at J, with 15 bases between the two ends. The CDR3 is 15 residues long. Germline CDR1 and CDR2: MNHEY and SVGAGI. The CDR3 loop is CASRSAGLGNTEAFF. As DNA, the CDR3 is TGTGCCAGCAGATCGGCAGGCCTGGGGAACACTGAAGCTTTCTTT.

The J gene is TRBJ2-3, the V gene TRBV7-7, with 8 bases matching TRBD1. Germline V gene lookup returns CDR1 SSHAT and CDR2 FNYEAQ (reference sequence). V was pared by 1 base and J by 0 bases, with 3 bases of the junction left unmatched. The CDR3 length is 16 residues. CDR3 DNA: TGTGCCAGCAGCTTAGGCAGGGGGCATAGCACAGATACGCAGTATTTT. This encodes CASSLGRGHSTDTQYF.

The CDR3 DNA sequence: TGTGCCAGCAGCCAACTAGCGGGGGGGTGGGGCACAGATACGCAGTATTTT. Protein product: CASSQLAGGWGTDTQYF. This sequence joins TRBV3-1 (or the pseudogene TRBV3-2) and TRBJ2-3, with TRBD2 identical over 12 bases. V lost 2 bases to trimming and J lost 1 base; unmatched junction nucleotides: 4. Germline values: CDR1 LGHDT, CDR2 YNNKEL (reference sequence). The CDR3 is 17 amino acids.